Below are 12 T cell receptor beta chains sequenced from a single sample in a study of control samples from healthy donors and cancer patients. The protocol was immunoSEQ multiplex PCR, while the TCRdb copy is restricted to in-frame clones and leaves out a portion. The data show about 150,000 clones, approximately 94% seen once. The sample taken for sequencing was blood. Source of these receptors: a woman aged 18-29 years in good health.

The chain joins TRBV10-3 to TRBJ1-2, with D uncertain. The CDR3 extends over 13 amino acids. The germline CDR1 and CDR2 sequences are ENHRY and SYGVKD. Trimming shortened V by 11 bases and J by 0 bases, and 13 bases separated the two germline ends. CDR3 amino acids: CAAVGSSNYGYTF. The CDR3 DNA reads TGTGCCGCAGTGGGGTCCTCTAACTATGGCTACACCTTC.

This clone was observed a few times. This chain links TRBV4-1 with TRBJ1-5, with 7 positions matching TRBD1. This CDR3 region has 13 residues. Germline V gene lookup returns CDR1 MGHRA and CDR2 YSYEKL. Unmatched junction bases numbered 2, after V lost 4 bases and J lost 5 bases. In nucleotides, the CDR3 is TGCGCCAGCAGCCGGACAGGCGATCAGCCCCAGCATTTT. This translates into CASSRTGDQPQHF.

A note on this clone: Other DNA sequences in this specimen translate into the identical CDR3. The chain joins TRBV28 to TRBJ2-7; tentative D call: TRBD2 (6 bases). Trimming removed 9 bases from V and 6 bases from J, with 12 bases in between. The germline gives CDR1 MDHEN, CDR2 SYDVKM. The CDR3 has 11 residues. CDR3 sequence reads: CASVQGLEQYF. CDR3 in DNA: TGTGCCAGTGTTCAGGGACTCGAGCAGTACTTC.

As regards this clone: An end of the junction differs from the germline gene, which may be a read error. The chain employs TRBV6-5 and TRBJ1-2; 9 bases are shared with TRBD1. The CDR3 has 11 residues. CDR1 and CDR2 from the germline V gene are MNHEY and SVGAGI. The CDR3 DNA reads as TGTGCCATCGGGCTCTACAGGGGGCCCAATTTC. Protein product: CAIGLYRGPNF.

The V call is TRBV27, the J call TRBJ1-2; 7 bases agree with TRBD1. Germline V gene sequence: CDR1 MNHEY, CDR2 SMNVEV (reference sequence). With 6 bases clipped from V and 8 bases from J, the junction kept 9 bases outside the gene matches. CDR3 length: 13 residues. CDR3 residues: CASSLIRDRGYTF. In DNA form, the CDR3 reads TGTGCCAGCAGCCTTATTCGGGACAGAGGCTACACCTTC.

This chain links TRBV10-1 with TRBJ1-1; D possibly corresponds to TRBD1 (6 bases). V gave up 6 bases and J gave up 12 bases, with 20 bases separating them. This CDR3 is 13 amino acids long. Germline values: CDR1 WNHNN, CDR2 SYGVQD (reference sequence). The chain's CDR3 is CASSDSPGTKTFF. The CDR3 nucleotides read TGCGCCAGCAGCGATAGCCCCGGGACAAAAACTTTCTTT.

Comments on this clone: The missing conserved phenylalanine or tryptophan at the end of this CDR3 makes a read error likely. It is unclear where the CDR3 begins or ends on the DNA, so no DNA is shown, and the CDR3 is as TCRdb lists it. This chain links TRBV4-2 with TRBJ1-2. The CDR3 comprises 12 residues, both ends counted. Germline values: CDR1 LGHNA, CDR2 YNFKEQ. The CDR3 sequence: CASSQGYKVREG.

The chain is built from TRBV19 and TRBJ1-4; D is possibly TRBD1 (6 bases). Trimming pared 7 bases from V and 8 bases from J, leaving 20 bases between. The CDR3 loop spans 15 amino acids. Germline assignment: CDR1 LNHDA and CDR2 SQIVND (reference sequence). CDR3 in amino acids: CASNTPDSYKEKLFF. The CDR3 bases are TGTGCCAGTAATACTCCGGACAGTTATAAGGAAAAACTGTTTTTT.

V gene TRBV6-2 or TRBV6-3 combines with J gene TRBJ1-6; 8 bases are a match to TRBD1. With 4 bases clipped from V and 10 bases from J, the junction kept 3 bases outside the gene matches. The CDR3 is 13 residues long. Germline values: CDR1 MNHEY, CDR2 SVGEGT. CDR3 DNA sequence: TGTGCCAGCAGTTCACAGGGGGACTCACCCCTCCACTTT. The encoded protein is CASSSQGDSPLHF.

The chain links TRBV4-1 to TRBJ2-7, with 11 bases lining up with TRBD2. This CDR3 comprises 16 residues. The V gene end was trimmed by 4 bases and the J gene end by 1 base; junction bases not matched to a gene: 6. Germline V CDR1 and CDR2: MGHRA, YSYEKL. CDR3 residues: CASSRRGLAGSYEQYF. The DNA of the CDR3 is TGCGCCAGCAGCCGGCGCGGACTAGCGGGTTCCTACGAGCAGTACTTC.

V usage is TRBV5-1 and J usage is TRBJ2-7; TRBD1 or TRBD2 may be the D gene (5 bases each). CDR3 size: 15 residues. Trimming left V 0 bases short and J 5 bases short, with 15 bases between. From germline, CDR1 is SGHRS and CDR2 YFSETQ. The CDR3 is CASSLGTGTPNEQYF. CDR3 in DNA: TGCGCCAGCAGCTTGGGAACCGGGACCCCCAACGAGCAGTACTTC. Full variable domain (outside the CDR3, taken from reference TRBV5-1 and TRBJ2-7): KAGVTQTPRYLIKTRGQQVTLSCSPISGHRSVSWYQQTPGQGLQFLFEYFSETQRNKGNFPGRFSGRQFSNSRSEMNVSTLELGDSALYLCASSLGTGTPNEQYFGPGTRLTVT.

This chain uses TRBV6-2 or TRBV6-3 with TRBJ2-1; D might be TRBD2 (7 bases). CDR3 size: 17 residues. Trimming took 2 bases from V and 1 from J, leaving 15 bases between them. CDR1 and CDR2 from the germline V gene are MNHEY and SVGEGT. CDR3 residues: CASSYGGAQPSYNEQFF. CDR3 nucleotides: TGTGCCAGCAGTTACGGGGGGGCCCAACCTTCCTACAATGAGCAGTTCTTC.